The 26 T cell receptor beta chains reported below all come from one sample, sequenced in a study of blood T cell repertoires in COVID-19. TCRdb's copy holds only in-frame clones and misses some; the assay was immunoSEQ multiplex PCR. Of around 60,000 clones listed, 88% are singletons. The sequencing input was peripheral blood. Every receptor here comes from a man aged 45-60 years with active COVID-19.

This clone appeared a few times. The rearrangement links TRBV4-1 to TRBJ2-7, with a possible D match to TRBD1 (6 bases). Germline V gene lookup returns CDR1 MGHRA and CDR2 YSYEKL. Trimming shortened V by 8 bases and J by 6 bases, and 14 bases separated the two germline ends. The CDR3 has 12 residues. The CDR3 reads CASAQGNGEQYF. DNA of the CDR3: TGCGCCAGCGCCCAGGGGAACGGCGAGCAGTACTTC.

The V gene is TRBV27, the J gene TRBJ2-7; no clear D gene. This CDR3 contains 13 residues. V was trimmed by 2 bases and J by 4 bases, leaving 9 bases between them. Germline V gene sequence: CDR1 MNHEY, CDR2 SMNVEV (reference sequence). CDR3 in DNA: TGTGCCAGCAGTTTAGGTACAGAGTACGAGCAGTACTTC. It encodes CASSLGTEYEQYF.

CDR3 protein: CASSTPGRVGNEQFF. The CDR3 DNA is TGTGCCAGCAGCACCCCGGGGAGGGTTGGCAATGAGCAGTTCTTC. The chain employs TRBV3-1 (or the pseudogene TRBV3-2) and TRBJ2-1; 7 nucleotides match TRBD2. This CDR3 comprises 15 residues. CDR1 LGHDT and CDR2 YNNKEL come from the germline V gene (reference sequence). V was pared by 5 bases and J by 6 bases, with 10 bases of the junction left unmatched.

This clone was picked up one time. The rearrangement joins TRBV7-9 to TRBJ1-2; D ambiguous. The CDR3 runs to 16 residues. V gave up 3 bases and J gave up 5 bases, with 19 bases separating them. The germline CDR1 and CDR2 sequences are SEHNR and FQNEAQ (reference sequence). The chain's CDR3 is CASSFSRRTTIYGYTF. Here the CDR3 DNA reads TGTGCCAGCAGCTTCTCAAGACGGACTACGATTTATGGCTACACCTTC.

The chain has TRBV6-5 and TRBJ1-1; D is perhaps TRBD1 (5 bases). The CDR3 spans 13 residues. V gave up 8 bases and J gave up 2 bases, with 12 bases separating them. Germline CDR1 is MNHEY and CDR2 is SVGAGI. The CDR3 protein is CASRKGANTEAFF. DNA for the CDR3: TGTGCCAGCCGGAAAGGGGCAAACACTGAAGCTTTCTTT.

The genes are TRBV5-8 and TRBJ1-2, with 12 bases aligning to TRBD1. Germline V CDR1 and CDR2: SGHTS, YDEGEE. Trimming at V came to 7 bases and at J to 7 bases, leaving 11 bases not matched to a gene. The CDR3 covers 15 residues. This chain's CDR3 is CASPNQGQGAFGYTF. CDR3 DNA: TGTGCCAGCCCCAACCAGGGACAGGGGGCGTTTGGCTACACCTTC. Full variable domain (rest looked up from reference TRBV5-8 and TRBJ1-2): EAGVTQSPTHLIKTRGQQATLRCSPISGHTSVYWYQQALGLGLQFLLWYDEGEERNRGNFPPRFSGRQFPNYSSELNVNALELEDSALYLCASPNQGQGAFGYTFGSGTRLTVV.

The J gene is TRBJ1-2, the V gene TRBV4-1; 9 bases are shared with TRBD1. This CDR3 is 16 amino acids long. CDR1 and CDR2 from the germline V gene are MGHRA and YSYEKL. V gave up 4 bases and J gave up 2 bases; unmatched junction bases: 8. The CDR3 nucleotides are TGCGCCAGCAGCCCGGTCCCGGGACAGGGAAACTATGGCTACACCTTC. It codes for CASSPVPGQGNYGYTF.

CDR3 protein: CASSFLSTDSSNNSPLHF. For the CDR3, the DNA is TGTGCCAGCAGCTTTCTCTCCACGGACAGCTCTAATAATTCACCCCTCCACTTT. The chain recombines TRBV11-2 with TRBJ1-6; possible D gene TRBD1, 6 bases. V was pared by 3 bases and J by 5 bases, with 20 bases between. CDR1 is SGHAT and CDR2 is FQNNGV in the germline V gene. This CDR3 comprises 18 residues.

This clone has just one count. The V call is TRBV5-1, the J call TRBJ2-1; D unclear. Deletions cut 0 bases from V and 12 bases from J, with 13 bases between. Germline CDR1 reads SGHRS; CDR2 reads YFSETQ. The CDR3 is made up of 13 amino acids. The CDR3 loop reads CASSLDRFGGQFF. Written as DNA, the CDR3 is TGCGCCAGCAGCTTGGACCGTTTTGGCGGGCAGTTCTTC.

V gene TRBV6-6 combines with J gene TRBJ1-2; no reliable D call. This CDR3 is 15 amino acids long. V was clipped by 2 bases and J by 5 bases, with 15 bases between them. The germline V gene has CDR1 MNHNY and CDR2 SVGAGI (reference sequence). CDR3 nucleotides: TGTGCCAGCAGTTACCGAGAGGGTAGCATGTATGGCTACACCTTC. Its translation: CASSYREGSMYGYTF.

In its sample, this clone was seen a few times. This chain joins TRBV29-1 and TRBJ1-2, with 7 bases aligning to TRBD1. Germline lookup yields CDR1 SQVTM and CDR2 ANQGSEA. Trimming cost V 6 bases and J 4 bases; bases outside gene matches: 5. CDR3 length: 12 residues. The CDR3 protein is CSVAYRGYGYTF. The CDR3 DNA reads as TGCAGCGTAGCCTACAGGGGCTATGGCTACACCTTC.

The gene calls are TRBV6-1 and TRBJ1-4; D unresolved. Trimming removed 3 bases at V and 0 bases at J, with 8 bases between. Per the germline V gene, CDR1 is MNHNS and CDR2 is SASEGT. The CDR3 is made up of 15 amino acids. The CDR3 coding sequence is TGTGCCAGCAGTGACCCCAGCGCAACTAATGAAAAACTGTTTTTT. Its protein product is CASSDPSATNEKLFF.

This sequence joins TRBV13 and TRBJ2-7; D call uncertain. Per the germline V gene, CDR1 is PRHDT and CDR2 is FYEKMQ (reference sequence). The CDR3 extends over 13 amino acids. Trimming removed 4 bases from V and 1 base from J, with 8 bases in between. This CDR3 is CASSYLTSYEQYF. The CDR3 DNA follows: TGTGCCAGCAGCTACCTTACATCCTACGAGCAGTACTTC.

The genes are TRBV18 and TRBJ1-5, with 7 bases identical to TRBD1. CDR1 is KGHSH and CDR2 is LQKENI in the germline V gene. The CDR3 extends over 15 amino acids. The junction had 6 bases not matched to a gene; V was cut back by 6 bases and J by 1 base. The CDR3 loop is CASSWGQLSNQPQHF. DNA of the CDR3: TGTGCCAGCTCTTGGGGACAGCTGAGCAATCAGCCCCAGCATTTT.

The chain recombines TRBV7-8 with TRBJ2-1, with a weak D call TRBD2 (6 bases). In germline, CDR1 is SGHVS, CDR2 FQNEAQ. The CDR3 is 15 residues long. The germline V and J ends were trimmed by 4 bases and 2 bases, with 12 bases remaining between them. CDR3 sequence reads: CASSWGLPTYNEQFF. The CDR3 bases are TGTGCCAGCAGCTGGGGACTGCCAACCTACAATGAGCAGTTCTTC. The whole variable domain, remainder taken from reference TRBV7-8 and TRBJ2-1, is GAGVSQSPRYKVAKRGQDVALRCDPISGHVSLFWYQQALGQGPEFLTYFQNEAQLDKSGLPSDRFFAERPEGSVSTLKIQRTQQEDSAVYLCASSWGLPTYNEQFFGPGTRLTVL.

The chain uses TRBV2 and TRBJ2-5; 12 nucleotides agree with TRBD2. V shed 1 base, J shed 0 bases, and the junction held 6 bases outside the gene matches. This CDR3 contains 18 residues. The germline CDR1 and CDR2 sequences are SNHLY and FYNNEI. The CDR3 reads CASSEELAGGRYQETQYF. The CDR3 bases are TGTGCCAGCAGTGAAGAGCTAGCGGGGGGGAGGTACCAAGAGACCCAGTACTTC.

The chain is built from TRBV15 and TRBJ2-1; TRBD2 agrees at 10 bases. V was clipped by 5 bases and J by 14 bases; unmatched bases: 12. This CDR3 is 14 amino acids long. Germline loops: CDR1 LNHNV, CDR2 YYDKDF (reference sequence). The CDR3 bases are TGTGCCACCAGCGGTGGGGCAGCGGGGGGGCCGGAGTTCTTC. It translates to CATSGGAAGGPEFF.

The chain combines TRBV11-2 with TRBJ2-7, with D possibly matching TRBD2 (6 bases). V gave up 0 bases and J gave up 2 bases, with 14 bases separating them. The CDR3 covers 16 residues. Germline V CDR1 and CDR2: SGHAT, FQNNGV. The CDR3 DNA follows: TGTGCCAGCAGCTTAGATATTGGGGTAGCGGCCTACGAGCAGTACTTC. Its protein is CASSLDIGVAAYEQYF.

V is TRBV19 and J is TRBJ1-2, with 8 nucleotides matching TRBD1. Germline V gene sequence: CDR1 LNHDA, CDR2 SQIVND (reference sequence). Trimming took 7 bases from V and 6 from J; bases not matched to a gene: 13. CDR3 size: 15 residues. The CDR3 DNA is TGTGCCAGTAAGGGCAGGGGGCGCCTTGTCGATGGCTACACCTTC. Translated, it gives CASKGRGRLVDGYTF.

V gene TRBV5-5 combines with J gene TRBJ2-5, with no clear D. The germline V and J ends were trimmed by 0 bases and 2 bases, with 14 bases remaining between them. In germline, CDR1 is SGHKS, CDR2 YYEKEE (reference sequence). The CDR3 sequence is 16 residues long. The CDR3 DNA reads TGTGCCAGCAGCTTGGGGTTGGGCAGGATTCAAGAGACCCAGTACTTC. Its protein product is CASSLGLGRIQETQYF.

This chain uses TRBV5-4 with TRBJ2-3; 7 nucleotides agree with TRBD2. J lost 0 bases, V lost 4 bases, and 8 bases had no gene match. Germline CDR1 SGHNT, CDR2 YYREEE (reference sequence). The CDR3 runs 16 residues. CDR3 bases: TGTGCCAGCAGCCCGAGAGCGGGGCGGAGCACAGATACGCAGTATTTT. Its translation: CASSPRAGRSTDTQYF.

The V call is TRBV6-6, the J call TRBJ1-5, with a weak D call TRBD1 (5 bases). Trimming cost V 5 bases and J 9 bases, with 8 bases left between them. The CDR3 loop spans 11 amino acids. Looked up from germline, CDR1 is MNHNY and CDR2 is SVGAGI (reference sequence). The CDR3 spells CASSAGLPQHF. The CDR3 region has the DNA TGTGCCAGCAGTGCGGGGCTGCCCCAGCATTTT.

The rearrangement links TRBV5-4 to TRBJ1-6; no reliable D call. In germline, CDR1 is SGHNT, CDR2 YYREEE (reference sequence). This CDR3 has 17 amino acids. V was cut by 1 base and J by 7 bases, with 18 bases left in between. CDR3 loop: CASSLTRGPGLNSPLHF. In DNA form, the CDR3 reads TGTGCCAGCAGCTTGACACGTGGCCCGGGGTTGAATTCACCCCTCCACTTT.

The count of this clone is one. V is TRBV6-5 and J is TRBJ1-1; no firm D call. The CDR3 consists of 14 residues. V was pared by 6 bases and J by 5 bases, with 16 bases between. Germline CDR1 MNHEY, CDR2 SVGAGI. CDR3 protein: CASSERLALTEAFF. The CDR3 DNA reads TGTGCCAGCAGCGAGAGACTGGCCTTGACTGAAGCTTTCTTT.

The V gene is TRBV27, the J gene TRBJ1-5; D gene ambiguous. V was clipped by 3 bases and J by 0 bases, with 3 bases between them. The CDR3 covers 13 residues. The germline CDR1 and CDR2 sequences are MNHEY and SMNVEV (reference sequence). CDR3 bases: TGTGCCAGCAGTTTTTATAGCAATCAGCCCCAGCATTTT. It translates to CASSFYSNQPQHF.

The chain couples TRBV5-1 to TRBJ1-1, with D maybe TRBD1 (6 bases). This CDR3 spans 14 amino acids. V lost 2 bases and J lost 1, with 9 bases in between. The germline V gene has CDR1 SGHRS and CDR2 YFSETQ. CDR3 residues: CASSFGGPNTEAFF. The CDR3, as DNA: TGCGCCAGCAGCTTCGGGGGGCCGAACACTGAAGCTTTCTTT.